One and the same sample provided the 11 T cell receptor beta chains below, sequenced in a study of blood T cell repertoires in COVID-19. TCRdb keeps only in-frame clones here, not all; method: immunoSEQ multiplex PCR. The table records about 480,000 clones, over 75% of them present only once. Sequencing used PBMCs or T cells enriched from blood (not recorded which). These receptors all stem from a woman between 40 and 50 years old who had recovered from COVID-19.

V and J are TRBV30 and TRBJ1-3, with TRBD1 as a possible D gene (6 bases). With 0 bases removed from V and 3 bases from J, the gap between germline ends came to 15 bases. The CDR3 is 16 amino acids. In germline, CDR1 is GTSNPN, CDR2 SVGIG (reference sequence). The CDR3 DNA is TGTGCCTGGAGTGTACTGTCGTCGACAGGTGGAAACACCATATATTTT. It yields the protein CAWSVLSSTGGNTIYF.

This sequence joins TRBV3-1 (or the pseudogene TRBV3-2) and TRBJ1-1; 7 bases map to TRBD1. The CDR3 has 14 residues. Looked up from germline, CDR1 is LGHDT and CDR2 is YNNKEL (reference sequence). V shed 3 bases and J 4 bases; nucleotides not matched to a gene: 5. The CDR3 DNA is TGTGCCAGCAGCCATACCACAGGGGCCACTGAAGCTTTCTTT. Protein product: CASSHTTGATEAFF.

The chain uses TRBV7-2 and TRBJ1-2; 9 bases align to TRBD1. CDR1 is SGHTA, CDR2 FQGNSA, per germline. This CDR3 region has 13 residues. The V gene end was trimmed by 2 bases and the J gene end by 8 bases; junction bases not matched to a gene: 3. The CDR3 nucleotides are TGTGCCAGCAGCTTATACAGGGGGCTAGGCTACACCTTC. Protein sequence: CASSLYRGLGYTF.

V is TRBV28 and J is TRBJ2-1, with 10 positions matching TRBD2. The CDR3 runs to 15 residues. CDR1 and CDR2 from the germline V gene are MDHEN and SYDVKM. The ends lost 5 bases at V and 3 bases at J; junction bases unmatched: 4. The CDR3 DNA sequence: TGTGCCAGCAGTCTCTGGACTAGCGGCTACAATGAGCAGTTCTTC. Encoded protein: CASSLWTSGYNEQFF.

This clone was seen just once. This sequence joins TRBV7-2 and TRBJ1-3; D might be TRBD1 (6 bases). The CDR3 is made up of 14 amino acids. Germline-derived CDR1 and CDR2 are SGHTA and FQGNSA. Between the trimmed V and J ends, which lost 5 bases and 3 bases, there was a span of 11 bases. This CDR3 reads CASSQLTGGNTIYF. The CDR3 coding sequence is TGTGCCAGCAGCCAGTTGACAGGTGGAAACACCATATATTTT.

The chain has TRBV2 and TRBJ1-5; perhaps TRBD1 as D (5 bases). CDR3 length equals 14 residues. Between the trimmed V and J ends, which lost 7 bases and 4 bases, there was a span of 14 bases. Germline lookup yields CDR1 SNHLY and CDR2 FYNNEI. This CDR3 reads CASTTGGTNQPQHF. CDR3 in DNA: TGTGCCAGCACCACCGGGGGTACTAATCAGCCCCAGCATTTT.

This clone showed up just a few times. The chain joins TRBV3-1 (or the pseudogene TRBV3-2) to TRBJ2-6; TRBD1 might be the D (5 bases). The length of the CDR3 is 17 residues. Trimming cost V 0 bases and J 0 bases, with 9 bases left between them. CDR1 is LGHDT and CDR2 is YNNKEL in the germline V gene (reference sequence). As DNA, the CDR3 is TGTGCCAGCAGCCAAGACCAGGGTAGCTCTGGGGCCAACGTCCTGACTTTC. Translated, it gives CASSQDQGSSGANVLTF.

This sequence joins TRBV7-2 and TRBJ2-3, with 12 positions matching TRBD2. This CDR3 contains 17 residues. Trimming took 5 bases from V and 5 from J; bases not matched to a gene: 11. Germline assignment: CDR1 SGHTA and CDR2 FQGNSA. The CDR3 DNA follows: TGTGCCAGCAGCCCGCAGAGACTAGCGGGAGTTAAAGATACGCAGTATTTT. As protein: CASSPQRLAGVKDTQYF.

The chain employs TRBV11-2 and TRBJ2-2; D gene unclear. V lost 10 bases and J 4 bases, leaving 7 bases between the germline ends. The CDR3 is 11 amino acids. The V gene's germline CDR1 is SGHAT and CDR2 FQNNGV. In DNA, the CDR3 is TGTGCCACCCAGTCCACCGGGGAGCTGTTTTTT. Residues: CATQSTGELFF.

This clone was seen only a few times. This CDR3 is CASSLDGTLDEQYF. CDR3 nucleotide sequence: TGTGCCAGCAGCTTAGACGGGACTCTTGACGAGCAGTACTTC. The gene calls are TRBV7-8 and TRBJ2-7; a possible D gene is TRBD2 (6 bases). Deletions cut 1 base from V and 5 bases from J, with 12 bases between. Germline CDR1 SGHVS, CDR2 FQNEAQ. The CDR3 is 14 amino acids.

This chain joins TRBV27 and TRBJ2-7; 11 bases match TRBD1. The length of the CDR3 is 12 residues. Germline V gives CDR1 MNHEY, CDR2 SMNVEV (reference sequence). The V gene end was trimmed by 9 bases and the J gene end by 7 bases; junction bases not matched to a gene: 5. As DNA, the CDR3 is TGTGCCAGTGGACAGGGGGCGCGAGAGCAGTACTTC. Its protein is CASGQGAREQYF.